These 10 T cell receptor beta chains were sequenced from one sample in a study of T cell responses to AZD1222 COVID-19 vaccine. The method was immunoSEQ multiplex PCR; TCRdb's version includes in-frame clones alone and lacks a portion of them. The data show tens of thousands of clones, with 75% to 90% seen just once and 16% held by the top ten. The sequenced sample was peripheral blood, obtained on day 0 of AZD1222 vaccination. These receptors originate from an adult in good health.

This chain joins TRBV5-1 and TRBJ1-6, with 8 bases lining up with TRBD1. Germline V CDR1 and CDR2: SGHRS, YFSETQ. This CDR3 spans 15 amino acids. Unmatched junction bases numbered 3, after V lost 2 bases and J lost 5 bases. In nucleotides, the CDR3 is TGCGCCAGCAGCTTTACGGGACAGGATAATTCACCCCTCCACTTT. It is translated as CASSFTGQDNSPLHF.

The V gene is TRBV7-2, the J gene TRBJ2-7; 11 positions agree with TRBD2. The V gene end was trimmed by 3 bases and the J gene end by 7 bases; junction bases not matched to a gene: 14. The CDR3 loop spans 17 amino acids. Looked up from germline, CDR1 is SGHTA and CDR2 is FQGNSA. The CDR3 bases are TGTGCCAGCAGCTTGGCGGTGGGGACTAGCGGCCTGCGGGAGCAGTACTTC. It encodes CASSLAVGTSGLREQYF.

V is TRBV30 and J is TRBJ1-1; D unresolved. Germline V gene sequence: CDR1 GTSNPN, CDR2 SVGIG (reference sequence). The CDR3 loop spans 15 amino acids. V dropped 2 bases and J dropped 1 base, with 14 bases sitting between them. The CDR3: CAWSHIWTANTEAFF. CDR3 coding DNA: TGTGCCTGGAGTCACATATGGACGGCGAACACTGAAGCTTTCTTT.

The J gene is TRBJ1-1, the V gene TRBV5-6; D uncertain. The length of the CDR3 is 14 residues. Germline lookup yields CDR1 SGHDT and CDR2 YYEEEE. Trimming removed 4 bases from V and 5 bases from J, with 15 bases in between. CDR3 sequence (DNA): TGTGCCAGCAGCCCAACTGGAAGATGGACTGAAGCTTTCTTT. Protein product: CASSPTGRWTEAFF.

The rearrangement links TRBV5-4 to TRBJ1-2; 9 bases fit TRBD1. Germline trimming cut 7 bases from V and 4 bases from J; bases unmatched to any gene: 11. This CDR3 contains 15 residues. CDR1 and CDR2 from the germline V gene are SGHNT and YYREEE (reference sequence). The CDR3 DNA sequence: TGTGCCAGCCGCGGGAGGACAGGGGCGGCCTATGGCTACACCTTC. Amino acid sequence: CASRGRTGAAYGYTF.

The CDR3 is CASSRKGSPLHF. CDR3 nucleotide sequence: TGTGCCAGCAGCCGCAAAGGTTCACCCCTCCACTTT. The chain links TRBV6-5 to TRBJ1-6; D is uncertain. Germline CDR1 reads MNHEY; CDR2 reads SVGAGI. The CDR3 has 12 residues. V lost 6 bases, J lost 9 bases, and 9 bases lay in between.

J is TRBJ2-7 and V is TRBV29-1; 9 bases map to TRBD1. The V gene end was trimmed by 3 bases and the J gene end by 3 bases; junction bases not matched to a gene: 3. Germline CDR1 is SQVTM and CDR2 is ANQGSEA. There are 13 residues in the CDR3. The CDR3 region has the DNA TGCAGCGTTGACCAGGGACAGGGCTACGAGCAGTACTTC. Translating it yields CSVDQGQGYEQYF.

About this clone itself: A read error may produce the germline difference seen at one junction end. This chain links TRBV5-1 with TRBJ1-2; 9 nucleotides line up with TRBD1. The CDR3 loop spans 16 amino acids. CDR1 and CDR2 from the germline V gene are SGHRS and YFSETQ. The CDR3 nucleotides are TGCACCAGCAGCTTAGATACAGGGGGCCTGGGCTATGGCTACACCTTC. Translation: CTSSLDTGGLGYGYTF.

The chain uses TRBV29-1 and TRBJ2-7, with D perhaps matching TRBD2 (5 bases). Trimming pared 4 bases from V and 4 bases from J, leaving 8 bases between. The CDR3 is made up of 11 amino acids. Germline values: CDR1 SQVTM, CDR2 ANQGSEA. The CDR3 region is CSVGEGYEQYF. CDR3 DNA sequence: TGCAGCGTTGGAGAGGGTTACGAGCAGTACTTC.

The CDR3 nucleotides are TGCGCCAGCAGGCAGGGGACTAGCAATCAGCCCCAGCATTTT. It is translated as CASRQGTSNQPQHF. The chain recombines TRBV10-2 with TRBJ1-5, with D possibly TRBD1 on 6 matching bases. CDR3 length equals 14 residues. CDR1 and CDR2 (germline): WSHSY, SAAADI. With 6 bases removed from V and 0 bases from J, the gap between germline ends came to 9 bases.